This T cell receptor beta chain was identified during a study of tumor-infiltrating lymphocytes in primary liver carcinoma. Regarding this clonotype: A much larger clone lies one base from this, so it may be a read error.

Making TCR beta cDNA involved approximately 480 ng total RNA and a constant-region primer. Library construction for TCR beta comprised three nested multiplex PCR rounds performed with slightly modified ARM-PCR. TCRdb re-analysed the multiplex PCR reads in MiXCR, keeping a single row per CDR3 protein. In the table there are 300,000 to 350,000 distinct CDR3 sequences, less than 65% of which are singletons. The blood RNA (from unsorted whole blood) was obtained, and germline DNA was also extracted. The clonotype was recovered from a man between 35 and 55 years old with primary liver carcinoma and hepatitis B virus infection. Sequenced material: peripheral blood.

CDR3 sequence reads: CASSQTVNTGAFF. DNA of the CDR3: TGTGCCAGCAGTCAGACAGTGAACACTGGAGCTTTCTTT. This chain joins TRBV6-5 and TRBJ1-1; a possible D gene is TRBD1 (5 bases). The CDR3 covers 13 residues. Germline V CDR1 and CDR2: MNHEY, SVGAGI.